This TCR beta chain was observed in a study of blood T cell repertoires in COVID-19. CDR1 MGHRA and CDR2 YSYEKL come from the germline V gene. There are 17 residues in the CDR3. Between the trimmed V and J ends, which lost 6 bases and 1 base, there was a span of 21 bases. Clones were sequenced by immunoSEQ multiplex PCR, and TCRdb holds only the in-frame ones, with some missing. This table has 86,000 or so clones, approximately 86% appearing once. The chain couples TRBV4-1 to TRBJ2-5; the D gene is possibly TRBD1 (7 bases). The sequenced material came from peripheral blood. The receptor's source is a man aged 45-60 years with active or convalescent COVID-19. The DNA for the CDR3 is TGCGCCAGCAGTAAGGAGGGGGCGAGCTTAGCCCAAGAGACCCAGTACTTC. This codes for CASSKEGASLAQETQYF.